Given below is one TCR beta chain in context. This sample was taken from a study of shared clonotypes between healthy human individuals. About the study: Per donor, three plates held CD4 naive cells, three held CD4 memory, two held CD8 naive and one held CD8 memory.

The assay was run at deep level. In the authors' methods: ImmunoSEQ supplied junction-only sequences lacking quality scores, so filtering was different. Generated by immunoSEQ multiplex PCR, the TCRdb table keeps only in-frame clones and is missing some. The V and J calls and clone size were taken over from that table, and D and trimming were inferred from the DNA. The data contain a few million clones, 85% to 95% of them seen just once; the ten biggest clones take up about 0.37%. Into CD45RA+ naive and CD45RA-negative memory subsets, the CD4+ cells were split. The CDR3 contains 17 residues. Trimming removed 0 bases from V and 0 bases from J; junction bases left unmatched: 8. The germline CDR1 and CDR2 sequences are SGHNT and YYREEE (reference sequence).

The rearrangement uses TRBV5-4 and TRBJ1-1; 7 nucleotides align to TRBD1. This TCR came from a man in his late teens or twenties in good health. Some clones in this sample may be carry-over from other donors' samples. What was sequenced was naive CD4+ T cells from PBMCs. Subset here: CD45RA+ positively selected. In nucleotides, the CDR3 is TGTGCCAGCAGCTTGGGGACAGGCGTCCTCATGAACACTGAAGCTTTCTTT. This gives the protein CASSLGTGVLMNTEAFF.